Below, one TCR beta chain is given with its context. Its specificity is unknown. This entry belongs to a study of T cells expressing NK-cell markers. Study background: One of the eight sequenced donors was seronegative, whereas the other seven were HCMV-seropositive. Study-wide results and limits: In about 6 donors, dominant CD3+CD56+NKG2C+ clonotypes ranked among the top 10 CD8+ clonotypes. The same clonotypes also predominated in the CD3+CD56-NKG2C+ fraction of several donors.

The CDR3 is made up of 17 amino acids. The germline CDR1 and CDR2 sequences are KGHSH and LQKENI. 5'RACE template switching with UMIs generated TCR beta cDNA. Each CDR3 protein gets one entry in TCRdb, which reprocessed the 5' RACE reads and gives no DNA. The sample totals some 340,000 distinct CDR3 sequences; its top ten clones hold 5% to 5.5%. This chain joins TRBV18 and TRBJ2-1; lacking DNA, the TRBD2 call made by TCRdb goes unchecked. The sample comprised blood T cells: a sorted CD56 or NKG2C T cell subset, CD4+ or CD8+ T cells, or bulk PBMC T cells (not recorded which). The TCR was taken from a man aged 18-70 years in good health. CDR3 sequence reads: CASSPGSGTPSYNEQFF.